This T cell receptor (beta chain) originates from a study of cytomegalovirus exposure and HLA in healthy donors. Whole-study findings and limits: It was taken for granted in presence/absence analyses that sequencing depth across donors was roughly uniform.

Germline V gene lookup returns CDR1 SGHKS and CDR2 YYEKEE (reference sequence). Trimming removed 3 bases from V and 2 bases from J; junction bases left unmatched: 6. The CDR3 extends over 16 amino acids. Use of 60 Vbeta and 13 Jbeta primers characterized the PCR. The data were produced by immunoSEQ multiplex PCR, yet TCRdb's version contains in-frame clones alone and is incomplete. The repertoire holds about 170,000 clones, with 65% to 85% as singletons. For this clone: Its antigen remains unidentified.

V is TRBV5-5 and J is TRBJ2-7; 12 bases are shared with TRBD2. This sequence was found in a woman aged 45-60 years in good health and CMV-seropositive. Material for sequencing was PBMCs. CDR3 coding DNA: TGTGCCAGCAGCTCGGGACTAGCGGGCAGGACCTACGAGCAGTACTTC. As protein: CASSSGLAGRTYEQYF.